A single T cell receptor beta chain is shown here with its context. What it binds is not known. The data stem from a study of OX40 agonist ivuxolimab in advanced cancers. The study's findings and limits: Expanded clones were, on average, more numerous among CD8+ T cells than CD4+. Among the nonresponders, some also had low normalized T-cell clonal expansion. Partial responders dosed at 0.1-3.0 mg/kg displayed clonal expansion ranking among the lowest.

TCRdb keeps only in-frame clones here, not all; method: immunoSEQ multiplex PCR. This sample yields some 86,000 clones, of which more than 85% are seen a single time; roughly 6.9% belongs to the top ten. The source was CD4+ or CD8+ T cells sorted from blood, collected in a trial of the OX40 agonist ivuxolimab. The receptor was derived from an adult with an advanced solid tumor such as melanoma, head and neck, liver or kidney cancer.

CDR3 nucleotides: TGTGCCAGCAGCAAATTCTTCGGGCTGATGATTAATCAGCCCCAGCATTTT. It codes for CASSKFFGLMINQPQHF. V usage is TRBV21-1 and J usage is TRBJ1-5. TRBV21-1 is a documented pseudogene. The CDR3 runs 17 residues.